The sequence of this TCR beta chain was determined in a study of T cells in tumors after PD-1 blockade. Only in-frame clones appear in the TCRdb table, and some are missing; sequencing was by immunoSEQ multiplex PCR. The data contain 9,500 to 15,000 clones, 60% to 80% of them singletons. V trimming: 4 bases; J trimming: 9 bases; junction bases outside the gene matches: 7. This CDR3 is built from 14 residues. The germline CDR1 and CDR2 sequences are SGHTA and FQGTGA. The TCR comes from a human donor with basal cell carcinoma. The source material was tumor tissue, sampled before anti-PD-1 treatment. The chain couples TRBV7-3 to TRBJ2-1; 9 nucleotides match TRBD2. CDR3 coding DNA: TGTGCCAGCAGCTCGGCGGGAGGGCCAACTGAGCAGTTCTTC. Its protein product is CASSSAGGPTEQFF. The full variable domain, completed using reference TRBV7-3 and TRBJ2-1, is GAGVSQTPSNKVTEKGKYVELRCDPISGHTALYWYRQSLGQGPEFLIYFQGTGAADDSGLPNDRFFAVRPEGSVSTLKIQRTERGDSAVYLCASSSAGGPTEQFFGPGTRLTVL.